This TCR beta chain is from a study of lymphopenia after photon versus proton radiotherapy. Produced via immunoSEQ multiplex PCR; TCRdb's table is partial and in-frame only. The data hold around 29,000 clones, with 87% observed a single time. Germline CDR1 is SGHNT and CDR2 is YENEEA. The CDR3 extends over 13 amino acids. V lost 3 bases, J lost 9 bases, and 4 bases stayed unmatched. General study results and limits: After lymphocyte nadir, photon-treated repertoires showed oligoclonal expansion, especially CD8+ Temra. Authors raise, but do not show, better survival with proton therapy. A bigger post-nadir fall in TCR diversity correlated inversely with survival time in deceased patients.

As concerns this clone: Its target is unknown.

V usage is TRBV11-3 and J usage is TRBJ2-2, with 7 bases matching TRBD2. This clonotype was sampled from an older woman with cholangiocarcinoma. Some clones in this sample may be carry-over from other donors' samples. The sample consisted of peripheral blood, taken from a patient treated with proton-based radiotherapy. The DNA for the CDR3 is TGTGCCAGCAGCTTCGGGGGGTCGAGGGAGCTGTTTTTT. As protein: CASSFGGSRELFF.